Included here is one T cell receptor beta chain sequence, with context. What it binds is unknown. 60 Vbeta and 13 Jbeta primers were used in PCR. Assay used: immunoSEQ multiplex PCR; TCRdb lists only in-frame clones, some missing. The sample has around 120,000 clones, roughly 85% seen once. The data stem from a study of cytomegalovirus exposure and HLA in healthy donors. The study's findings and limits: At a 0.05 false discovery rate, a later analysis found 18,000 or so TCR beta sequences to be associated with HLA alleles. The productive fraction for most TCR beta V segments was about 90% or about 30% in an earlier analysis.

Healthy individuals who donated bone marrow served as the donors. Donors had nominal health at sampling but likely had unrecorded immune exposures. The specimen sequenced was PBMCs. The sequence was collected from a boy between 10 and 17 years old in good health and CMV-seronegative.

This CDR3 is CASSSQGLAGETQYF. DNA of the CDR3: TGTGCCAGCAGCTCACAAGGACTAGCGGGAGAGACCCAGTACTTC. This chain links TRBV11-2 with TRBJ2-5; TRBD2 matches 11 bases. Trimming removed 4 bases from V and 4 bases from J; junction bases left unmatched: 5. This CDR3 has 15 residues. Germline CDR1 SGHAT, CDR2 FQNNGV.